The present TCR beta chain was sequenced within a study of T-cell memory formation after mild COVID-19. Barcoded TCR alpha and TCR beta cDNA libraries with UMIs came from 5'RACE using constant-segment primers. TCRdb independently ran MiXCR on the 5' RACE reads; one entry per CDR3 protein. The sample has under 300,000 distinct CDR3 sequences, approximately 10% seen once. Germline V gives CDR1 MDHEN, CDR2 SYDVKM. The CDR3 is 15 amino acids. With 2 bases clipped from V and 8 bases from J, the junction kept 9 bases outside the gene matches. To note about this clonotype: Its antigen is as yet unknown.

Study-wide findings and caveats: Among clones contracting day 15 to 85, CD4/CD8 was balanced, whereas later expanders leaned CD4+. Within pre-infection memory, some responding clones were found, suggesting cross-reactive memory joined.

Sequences were obtained from PBMCs or a T cell subset sorted from them (not recorded which). This chain links TRBV28 with TRBJ2-3; 8 positions agree with TRBD2. The sequence was collected from a young man who had mild COVID-19 (a few samples of this study predate the infection). Cell type and time point are not known. The CDR3 sequence is CASSLGSGGRGTQYF. The CDR3 coding sequence is TGTGCCAGCAGTTTAGGGAGCGGGGGCCGAGGTACGCAGTATTTT.